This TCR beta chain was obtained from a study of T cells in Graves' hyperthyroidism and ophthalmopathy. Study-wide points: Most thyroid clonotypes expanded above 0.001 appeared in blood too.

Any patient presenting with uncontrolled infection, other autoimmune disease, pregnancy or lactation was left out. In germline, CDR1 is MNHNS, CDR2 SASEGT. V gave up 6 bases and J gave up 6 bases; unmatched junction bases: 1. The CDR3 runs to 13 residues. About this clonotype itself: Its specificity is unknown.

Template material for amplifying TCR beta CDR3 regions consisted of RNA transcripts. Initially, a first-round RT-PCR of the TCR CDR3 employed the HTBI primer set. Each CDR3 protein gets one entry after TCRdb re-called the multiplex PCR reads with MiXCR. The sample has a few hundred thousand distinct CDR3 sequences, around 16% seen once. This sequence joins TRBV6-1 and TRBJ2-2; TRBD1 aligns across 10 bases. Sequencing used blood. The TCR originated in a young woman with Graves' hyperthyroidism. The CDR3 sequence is CASRDRGAGELFF. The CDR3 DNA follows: TGTGCCAGCAGGGACAGGGGGGCCGGGGAGCTGTTTTTT.